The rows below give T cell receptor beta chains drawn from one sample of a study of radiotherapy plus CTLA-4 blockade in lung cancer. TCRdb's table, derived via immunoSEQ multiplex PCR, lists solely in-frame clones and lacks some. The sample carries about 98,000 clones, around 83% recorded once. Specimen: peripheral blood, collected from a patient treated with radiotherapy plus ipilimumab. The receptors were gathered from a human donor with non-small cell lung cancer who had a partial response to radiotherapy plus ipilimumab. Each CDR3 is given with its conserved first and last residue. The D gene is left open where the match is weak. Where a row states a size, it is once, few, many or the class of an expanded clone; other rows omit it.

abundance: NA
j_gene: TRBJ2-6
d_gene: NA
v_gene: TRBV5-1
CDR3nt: TGCGCCAGCAGCGATCGGACATCCGGGGCCAACGTCCTGACTTTC
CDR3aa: CASSDRTSGANVLTF

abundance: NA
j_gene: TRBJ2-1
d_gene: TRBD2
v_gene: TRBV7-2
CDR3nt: TGTGCCAGCAGCCAGCCCGGGACTATCCGGAATGAGCAGTTCTTC
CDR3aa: CASSQPGTIRNEQFF

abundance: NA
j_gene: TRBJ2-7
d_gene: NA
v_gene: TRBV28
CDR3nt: TGTGCCAGCAGTACCCAGGGTTGGGAGCAGTACTTC
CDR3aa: CASSTQGWEQYF

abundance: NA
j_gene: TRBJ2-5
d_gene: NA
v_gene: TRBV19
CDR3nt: TGTGCCAGTTTTGTAGGGGTACAAGAGACCCAGTACTTC
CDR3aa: CASFVGVQETQYF

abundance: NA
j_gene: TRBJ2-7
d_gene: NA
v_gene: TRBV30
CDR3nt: TGTGCCTGGAGTTTTGGGACACCTTCCTACGAGCAGTACTTC
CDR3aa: CAWSFGTPSYEQYF

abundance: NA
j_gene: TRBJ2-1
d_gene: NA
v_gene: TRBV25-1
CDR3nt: TGTGCCAGCAGAGGAGCGGAGTACAATGAGCAGTTCTTC
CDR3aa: CASRGAEYNEQFF

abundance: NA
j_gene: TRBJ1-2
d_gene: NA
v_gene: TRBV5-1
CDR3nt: TGCGCCAGCAGCTTGGGCTCAGGGGACGGTGGCTACACCTTC
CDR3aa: CASSLGSGDGGYTF

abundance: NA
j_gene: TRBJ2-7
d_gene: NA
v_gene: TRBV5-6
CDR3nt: TGTGCCAGCAGCTTGCTAGCGACCTACGAGCAGTACTTC
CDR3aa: CASSLLATYEQYF

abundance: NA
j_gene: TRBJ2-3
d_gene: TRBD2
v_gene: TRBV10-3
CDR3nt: TGTGCCATCAGCCGGGGACTAGCGGGAGCTAAAGATACGCAGTATTTT
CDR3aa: CAISRGLAGAKDTQYF

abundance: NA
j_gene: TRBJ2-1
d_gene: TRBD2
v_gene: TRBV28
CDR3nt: TGTGCCAGCAGTTCGACTAGCGGGAGGCCCCTAATGTACAATGAGCAGTTCTTC
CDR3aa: CASSSTSGRPLMYNEQFF

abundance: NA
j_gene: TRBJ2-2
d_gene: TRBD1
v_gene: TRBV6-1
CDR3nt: TGTGCCAGCAGTAAGCTTAGACAGGGCTCCGGGGAGCTGTTTTTT
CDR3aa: CASSKLRQGSGELFF

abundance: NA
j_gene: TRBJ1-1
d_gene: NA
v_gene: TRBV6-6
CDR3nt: TGTGCCAGCAGGCGATCAGGGTTCGAGGCTGAAGCTTTCTTT
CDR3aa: CASRRSGFEAEAFF

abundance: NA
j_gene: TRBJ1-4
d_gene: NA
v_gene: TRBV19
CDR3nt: TGTGCCAGTAGTATCCGACAAGCAACTAATGAAAAACTGTTTTTT
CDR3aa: CASSIRQATNEKLFF

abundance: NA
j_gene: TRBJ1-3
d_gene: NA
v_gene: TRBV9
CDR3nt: TGTGCCAGCAGCGTCCGACAAGGGGAATCTGGAAACACCATATATTTT
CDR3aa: CASSVRQGESGNTIYF

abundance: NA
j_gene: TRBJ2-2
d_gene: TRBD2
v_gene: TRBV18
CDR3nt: TGTGCCAGCTCACCTCCGGGACTAGCGGGCACCGGGGAGCTGTTTTTT
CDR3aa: CASSPPGLAGTGELFF

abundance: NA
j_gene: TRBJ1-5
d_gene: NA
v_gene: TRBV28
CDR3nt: TGTGCCAGCAGTTATACAGAGAATCAGCCCCAGCATTTT
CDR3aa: CASSYTENQPQHF

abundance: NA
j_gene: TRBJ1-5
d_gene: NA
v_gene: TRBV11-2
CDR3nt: TGTGCCAGCAGCTTAGGGGGGGGGAGCAATCAGCCCCAGCATTTT
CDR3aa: CASSLGGGSNQPQHF

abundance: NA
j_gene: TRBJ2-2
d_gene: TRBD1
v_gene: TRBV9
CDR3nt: TGTGCCAGCAGCGTAGTCCGGACAGGGGACACCGGGGAGCTGTTTTTT
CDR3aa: CASSVVRTGDTGELFF

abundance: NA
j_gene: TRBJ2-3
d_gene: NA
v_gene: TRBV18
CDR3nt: TGTGCCAGCTCCGCGGACTTTCGAACCACCACAGATACGCAGTATTTT
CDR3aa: CASSADFRTTTDTQYF

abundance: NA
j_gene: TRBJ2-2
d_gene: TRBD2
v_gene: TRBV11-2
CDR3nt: TGTGCCAGCAGCATGACTAGCGGGAGGGCTAACACCGGGGAGCTGTTTTTT
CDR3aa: CASSMTSGRANTGELFF

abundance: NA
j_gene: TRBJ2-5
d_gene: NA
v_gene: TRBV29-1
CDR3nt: TGCAGCGTTGATCGAAACTTACAAGAGACCCAGTACTTC
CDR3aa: CSVDRNLQETQYF

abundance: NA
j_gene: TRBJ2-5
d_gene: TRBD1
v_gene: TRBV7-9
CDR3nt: TGTGCCAGCAGCCTGACAGGGGGGAAAGGAGAGACCCAGTACTTC
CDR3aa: CASSLTGGKGETQYF

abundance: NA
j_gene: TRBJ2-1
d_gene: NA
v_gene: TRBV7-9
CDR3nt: TGTGCCAGCAGCCACGCGGAAGGGAGAAAGCAGTTCTTC
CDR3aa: CASSHAEGRKQFF

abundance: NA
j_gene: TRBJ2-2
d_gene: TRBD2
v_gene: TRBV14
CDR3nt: TGTGCCAGCAGCCAAACTCCGGGACTAGCGGGAGGGCCGACCGGGGAGCTGTTTTTT
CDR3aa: CASSQTPGLAGGPTGELFF

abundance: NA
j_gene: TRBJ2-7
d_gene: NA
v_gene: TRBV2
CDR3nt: TGTGCCAGTAGGGGGGAGGGCTACGAGCAGTACTTC
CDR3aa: CASRGEGYEQYF

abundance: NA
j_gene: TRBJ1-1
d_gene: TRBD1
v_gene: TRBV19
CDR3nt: TGTGCCAGTAGTAGTCCCGGGACAGGGGGCGGAACTGAAGCTTTCTTT
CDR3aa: CASSSPGTGGGTEAFF

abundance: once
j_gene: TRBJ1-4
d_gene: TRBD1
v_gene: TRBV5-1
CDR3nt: TGCGCCAGCAGCTTGGCCGCGGGACAGATAAATGAAAAACTGTTTTTT
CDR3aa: CASSLAAGQINEKLFF

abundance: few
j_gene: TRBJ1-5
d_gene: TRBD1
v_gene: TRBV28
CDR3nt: TGTGCCAGCAGTTTACAGGGGGGAAATCAGCCCCAGCATTTT
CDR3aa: CASSLQGGNQPQHF

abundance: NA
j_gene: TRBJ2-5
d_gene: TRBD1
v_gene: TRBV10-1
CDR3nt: TGCGCCAGCAGTGACGGTGGCAGGGGGATGGAGACCCAGTACTTC
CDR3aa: CASSDGGRGMETQYF

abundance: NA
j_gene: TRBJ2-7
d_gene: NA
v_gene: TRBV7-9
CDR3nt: TGTGCCAGCAGCTTAGGGCAGGCGAGTTACGAGCAGTACTTC
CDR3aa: CASSLGQASYEQYF

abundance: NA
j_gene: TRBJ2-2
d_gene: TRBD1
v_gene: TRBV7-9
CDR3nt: TGTGCCAGTTCCGGGACAGGGGATACCGGGGAGCTGTTTTTT
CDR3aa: CASSGTGDTGELFF

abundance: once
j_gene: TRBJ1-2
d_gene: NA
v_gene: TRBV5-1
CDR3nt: TGCGCCAGCAGGACGGCATACGGTCGGGGTGGCTACACCTTC
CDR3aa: CASRTAYGRGGYTF

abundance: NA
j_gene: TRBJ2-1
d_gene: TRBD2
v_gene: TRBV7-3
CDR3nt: TGTGCCAGCAGCTTAGCTAGCGGAACCTACAATGAGCAGTTCTTC
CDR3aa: CASSLASGTYNEQFF

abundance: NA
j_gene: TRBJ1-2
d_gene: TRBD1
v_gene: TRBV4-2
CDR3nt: TGTGCCAGCAGCCAAGAGAAGGGGACAGGGTTGGGCTATGGCTACACCTTC
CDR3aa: CASSQEKGTGLGYGYTF

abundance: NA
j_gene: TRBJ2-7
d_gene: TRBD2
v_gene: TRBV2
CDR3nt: TGTGCCAGCAGTGAACGCGCGGGAGGCCCCAAGCAGTACTTC
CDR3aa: CASSERAGGPKQYF

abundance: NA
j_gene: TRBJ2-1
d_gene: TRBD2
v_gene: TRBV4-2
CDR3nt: TGTGCCAGCAGCCAAGGCCCAGCGGGAGGGGGGAGTGAGCAGTTCTTC
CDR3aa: CASSQGPAGGGSEQFF

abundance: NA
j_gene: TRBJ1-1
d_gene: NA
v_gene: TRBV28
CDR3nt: TGTGCCAGCAGTTTAGGCGGGCACACTGAAGCTTTCTTT
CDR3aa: CASSLGGHTEAFF

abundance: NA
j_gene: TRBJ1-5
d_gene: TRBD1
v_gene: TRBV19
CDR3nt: TGTGCCAGTGGCCAGACAGGGAGTAGCAATCAGCCCCAGCATTTT
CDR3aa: CASGQTGSSNQPQHF

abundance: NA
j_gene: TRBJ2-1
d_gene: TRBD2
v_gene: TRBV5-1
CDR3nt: TGCGCCAGCAGCTTGGGCACTAGCGGGAGCCTTTTCTACAATGAGCAGTTCTTC
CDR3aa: CASSLGTSGSLFYNEQFF

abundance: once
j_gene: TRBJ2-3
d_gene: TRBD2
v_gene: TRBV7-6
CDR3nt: TGTGCCAGCAGCTTAGCCACTAGCGCTAGCACAGATACGCAGTATTTT
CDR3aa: CASSLATSASTDTQYF

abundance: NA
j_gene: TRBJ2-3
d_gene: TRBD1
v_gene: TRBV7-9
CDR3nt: TGTGCCAGCGGCACAGGGGGCGCGGGTGGAGATACGCAGTATTTT
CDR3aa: CASGTGGAGGDTQYF

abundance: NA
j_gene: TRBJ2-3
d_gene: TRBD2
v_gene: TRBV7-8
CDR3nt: TGTGCCAGCAGCATCCAAGGACTAGCTAGGTCAGATACGCAGTATTTT
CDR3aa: CASSIQGLARSDTQYF

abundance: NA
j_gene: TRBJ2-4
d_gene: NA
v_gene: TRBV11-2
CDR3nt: TGTGCCAGCAGCTTAGATCTCGGTCAGGGAAAGTTAGCCAAAAACATTCAGTACTTC
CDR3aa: CASSLDLGQGKLAKNIQYF

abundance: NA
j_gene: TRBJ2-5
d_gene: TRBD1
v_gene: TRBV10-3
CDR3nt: TGTGCCATCAGTTTATCCGGGACAGGGGAAAGAGAGACCCAGTACTTC
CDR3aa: CAISLSGTGERETQYF

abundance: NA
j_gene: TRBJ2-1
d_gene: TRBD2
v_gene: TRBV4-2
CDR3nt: TGTGCCAGCAGCCAAGGGGGAATCGGACTAGCGGTCCAAGAGCAGTTCTTC
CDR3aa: CASSQGGIGLAVQEQFF

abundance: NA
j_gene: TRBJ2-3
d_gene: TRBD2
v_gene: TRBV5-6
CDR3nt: TGTGCCAGCAGCGGGACTATCACAGATACGCAGTATTTT
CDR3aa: CASSGTITDTQYF